A selection of T cell receptor beta chains follows, all from one sample in a study of OX40 agonist ivuxolimab in advanced cancers. This table comes from immunoSEQ multiplex PCR, and its TCRdb copy is limited to in-frame clones, with some not included. The sample contains some 140,000 clones, 90% of which appear only once. The sample in question was CD4+ or CD8+ T cells sorted from blood, obtained in a trial of the OX40 agonist ivuxolimab. These receptors were obtained from an adult with an advanced solid tumor such as melanoma, head and neck, liver or kidney cancer. CDR3s include the opening cysteine and the closing phenylalanine or tryptophan. D genes are given only for firm matches. Clone sizes are given selectively: once, few, many, or a class where the clone is expanded.

-	TRBV7-9	TRBJ2-5	-	TGTGCCAGCAAGGGATCAACCCCGGGCGAGACCCAGTACTTC	CASKGSTPGETQYF
-	TRBV7-9	TRBJ2-3	-	TGTGCCAGCAGCCCCGGGACATATAGCACAGATACGCAGTATTTT	CASSPGTYSTDTQYF
-	TRBV4-1	TRBJ1-3	-	TGCGCCAGCAGTCCCATTAAGGGATATGGAAACACCATATATTTT	CASSPIKGYGNTIYF
-	TRBV9	TRBJ2-5	TRBD1	TGTGCCAGCAGCGCGGGACAGGGTGGGCGAGAGACCCAGTACTTC	CASSAGQGGRETQYF
-	TRBV6-1	TRBJ2-7	-	TGTGCCAGCAGTGAAGGGAACGAGCAGTACTTC	CASSEGNEQYF
-	TRBV14	TRBJ2-1	-	TGTGCCAGCAGCCAAGATCTTGTGGGGGGCAATGAGCAGTTCTTC	CASSQDLVGGNEQFF
-	TRBV5-1	TRBJ1-2	TRBD1	TGCGCCAGCAGCGAGGGGGCGTCTAACTATGGCTACACCTTC	CASSEGASNYGYTF
-	TRBV5-1	TRBJ1-1	-	TGCGCCAGCAGCGACACATATTCCCCGGCCAGGGAAGCTTTCTTT	CASSDTYSPAREAFF
-	TRBV4-1	TRBJ2-7	-	TGCGCCAGCAGCCTTGGTGATACCCCTTACGAGCAGTACTTC	CASSLGDTPYEQYF
-	TRBV5-1	TRBJ2-7	TRBD2	TGCGCCAGCAGCTTGGGGCTAGCGGGAGGATTTTACGAGCAGTACTTC	CASSLGLAGGFYEQYF
-	TRBV5-1	TRBJ2-7	TRBD1	TGCGCCAGCAGCTTGGACCCTGACAGGGCCCCCTACGAGCAGTACTTC	CASSLDPDRAPYEQYF
-	TRBV7-2	TRBJ1-1	-	TGTGCCAGCAGCTTAATGCCGACAGGAGGGGTGATTGAAGCTTTCTTT	CASSLMPTGGVIEAFF
-	TRBV5-1	TRBJ2-1	TRBD2	TGCGCCAGCAGCTTGGCACTAGCGGGAAACAATGAGCAGTTCTTC	CASSLALAGNNEQFF
-	TRBV25-1	TRBJ1-1	TRBD1	TGTGCCAGCAGTGGGGACAGGCTATCGGCTGAAGCTTTCTTT	CASSGDRLSAEAFF
-	TRBV14	TRBJ2-3	TRBD1	TGTGCCAGCAGCCTGAGGGGGCGCACAGATACGCAGTATTTT	CASSLRGRTDTQYF
-	TRBV4-3	TRBJ2-3	-	TGCGCCAGCAGCCAAGGTAGCGCCTCAGATACGCAGTATTTT	CASSQGSASDTQYF
-	TRBV5-8	TRBJ2-7	TRBD1	TGTGCCAGCAGCCCGGGACAGGCTACCTACGAGCAGTACTTC	CASSPGQATYEQYF
-	TRBV11-2	TRBJ1-4	-	TGTGCCAGCAGCTTAGGTTCTTTGTCGGATCGTCGTGGTAATGAAAAACTGTTTTTT	CASSLGSLSDRRGNEKLFF
-	TRBV28	TRBJ1-4	-	TGTGCCAGCAGCCTCCCAGATGCAACTAATGAAAAACTGTTTTTT	CASSLPDATNEKLFF
-	TRBV10-2	TRBJ2-5	-	TGCGCCAGCAGTGAGGGGGGTTTCAGCCAAGAGACCCAGTACTTC	CASSEGGFSQETQYF
-	TRBV7-9	TRBJ2-1	TRBD2	TGTGCCAGCAGCTTAGCAGACGGGACTAGCGGGAGGACGGGGAATGAGCAGTTCTTC	CASSLADGTSGRTGNEQFF
-	TRBV28	TRBJ1-5	-	TGTGCCAGCAGTCGGTCGTTCAGGAATCAGCCCCAGCATTTT	CASSRSFRNQPQHF
once	TRBV19	TRBJ2-4	-	TGTGCCACCGGAACAGGACAGCTAGCCAAAAACATTCAGTACTTC	CATGTGQLAKNIQYF
-	TRBV9	TRBJ1-5	TRBD1	TGTGCCAGCAGCGTAGTTCCGGGACAGGGGAACCAGCCCCAGCATTTT	CASSVVPGQGNQPQHF
-	TRBV18	TRBJ2-5	TRBD2	TGTACCAGCTCCTCCTCTAGCGGCCAAGAGACCCAGTACTTC	CTSSSSSGQETQYF
few	TRBV27	TRBJ1-2	-	TGTGCCAGCAGTCCAAGGGGGGCATATGGCTACACCTTC	CASSPRGAYGYTF
-	TRBV7-2	TRBJ2-7	TRBD2	TGTGCCAGCAGCTTAAAGTGGCGGGAGTACGAGCAGTACTTC	CASSLKWREYEQYF
-	TRBV19	TRBJ1-1	-	TGTGCCAGTAGTCTGGCAGGTCCCATGAACACTGAAGCTTTCTTT	CASSLAGPMNTEAFF
-	TRBV5-1	TRBJ2-1	-	TGCGCCAGCAGCCTCCCCGTTGGGGGAAACGCGCCCCGTGAGCAGTTCTTC	CASSLPVGGNAPREQFF
-	TRBV2	TRBJ1-5	TRBD1	TGTGCCAGCAGTGAAGTGACAGGGGGCGGTCAGCCCCAGCATTTT	CASSEVTGGGQPQHF
few	TRBV4-1	TRBJ2-7	-	TGCGCCAGCAGCCAAGACTTGGGAGAATGGTACGAGCAGTACTTC	CASSQDLGEWYEQYF
-	TRBV6-6	TRBJ2-1	TRBD2	TGTGCCAGCAGTCGGGAGGCTTACAATGAGCAGTTCTTC	CASSREAYNEQFF
once	TRBV4-3	TRBJ2-1	TRBD2	TGCGCCAGCAGCCAAGGGGAAGCGGGAGGGACGATGGGTGAGCAGTTCTTC	CASSQGEAGGTMGEQFF
-	TRBV28	TRBJ2-3	TRBD2	TGTGCCAGCAGTTCTCGCGGGGGAGGTACGCAGTATTTT	CASSSRGGGTQYF
-	TRBV7-2	TRBJ1-2	-	TGTGCCAGCAGCTTCAGTAGCACAGCAACCTATGGCTACACCTTC	CASSFSSTATYGYTF
-	TRBV28	TRBJ2-7	-	TGTGCCAGCAGATCTAGTTCCTACGAGCAGTACTTC	CASRSSSYEQYF
-	TRBV10-3	TRBJ1-5	-	TGTGCCATCAGCTCGGGCCTTACCAATAGCAATCAGCCCCAGCATTTT	CAISSGLTNSNQPQHF
-	TRBV6-5	TRBJ1-2	-	TGTGCCAGCAGTGTCGACAGATACCTATACGGCTACACCTTC	CASSVDRYLYGYTF
-	TRBV21-1	TRBJ2-1	-	TGTGCCAGCAGCTTCCCGGGAGGGCCGGAGGATGAGCAGTTCTTC	CASSFPGGPEDEQFF
few	TRBV7-9	TRBJ2-1	-	TGTGCCAGCAGCCAAAAGGGCGCCTCCTACAATGAGCAGTTCTTC	CASSQKGASYNEQFF
-	TRBV4-3	TRBJ2-7	-	TGCGCCAGCAGCCAAGGGCTGATAGCGCGCGAGCAGTACTTC	CASSQGLIAREQYF
-	TRBV30	TRBJ1-6	-	TGTGCCTGGAGTCCCAGGGCCAATTCACCCCTCCACTTT	CAWSPRANSPLHF
-	TRBV27	TRBJ2-7	-	TGTGCCAGCAGTTTTCGTAACGGCTCCCCAGCCTACGAGCAGTACTTC	CASSFRNGSPAYEQYF
once	TRBV6-4	TRBJ1-2	TRBD1	TGTGCCAGCAGTGATAATTCCGGGACAGGAATCTATGGCTACACCTTC	CASSDNSGTGIYGYTF
-	TRBV2	TRBJ1-2	-	TGTGCCAGCAGTGAAAGGTCGGGTCAGTTGTATGGCTACACCTTC	CASSERSGQLYGYTF
-	TRBV5-1	TRBJ2-3	-	TGCGCCAGCAGCTTCGGCGGGGAAGCCAGAGATACGCAGTATTTT	CASSFGGEARDTQYF
-	TRBV12-5	TRBJ1-1	-	TGTGCTAGTGGTTTTGGGGGTATGACTGAAGCTTTCTTT	CASGFGGMTEAFF
-	TRBV6-4	TRBJ2-2	-	TGTGCCAGCAGTGACACGAACACCGGGGAGCTGTTTTTT	CASSDTNTGELFF
few	TRBV9	TRBJ1-5	-	TGTGCCAGCAGCCCATTAGATAGCAATCAGCCCCAGCATTTT	CASSPLDSNQPQHF
-	TRBV7-9	TRBJ1-1	-	TGTGCCAGCAGCTCGCCGAGACAGATGAACACTGAAGCTTTCTTT	CASSSPRQMNTEAFF